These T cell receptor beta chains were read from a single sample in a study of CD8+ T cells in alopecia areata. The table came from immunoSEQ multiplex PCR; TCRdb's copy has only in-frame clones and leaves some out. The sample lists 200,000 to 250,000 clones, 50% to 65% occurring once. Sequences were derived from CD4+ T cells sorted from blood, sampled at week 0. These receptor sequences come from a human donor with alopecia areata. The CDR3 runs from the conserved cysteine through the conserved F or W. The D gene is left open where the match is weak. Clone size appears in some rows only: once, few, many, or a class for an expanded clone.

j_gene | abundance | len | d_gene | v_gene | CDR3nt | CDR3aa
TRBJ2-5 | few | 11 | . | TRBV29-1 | TGCAGCTTGACACTAGGGCAGACCCAGTACTTC | CSLTLGQTQYF
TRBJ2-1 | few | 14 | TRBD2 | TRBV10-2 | TGCGCCACGGGACTAGCGGGAACCTACAATGAGCAGTTCTTC | CATGLAGTYNEQFF
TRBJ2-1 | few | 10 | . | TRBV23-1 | TGCGCCCCCACGGCGGCTGAGCAGTTCTTC | CAPTAAEQFF
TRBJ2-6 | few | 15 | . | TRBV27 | TGTGCCAGCAGAGGGATACCGACTGGGGCCAACGTCCTGACTTTC | CASRGIPTGANVLTF
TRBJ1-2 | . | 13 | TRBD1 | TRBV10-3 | TGTGCCATCAGAGGGACAGGGGGCTATGGCTACACCTTC | CAIRGTGGYGYTF
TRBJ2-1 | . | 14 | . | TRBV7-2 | TGTGCCAGCAGCCGATCAAGCGGTTACAATGAGCAGTTCTTC | CASSRSSGYNEQFF
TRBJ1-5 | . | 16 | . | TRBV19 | TGTGCCAGTAGTATAGGGCCGCCTTATAGCGATCAGCCCCAGCATTTT | CASSIGPPYSDQPQHF
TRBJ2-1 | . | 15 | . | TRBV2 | TGTGCCAGCAGTGAAAAGTTAGTGATTGGGAATGAGCAGTTCTTC | CASSEKLVIGNEQFF
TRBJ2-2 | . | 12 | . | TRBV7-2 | TGTGCCAGCAGTACTGACACCGGGGAGCTGTTTTTT | CASSTDTGELFF
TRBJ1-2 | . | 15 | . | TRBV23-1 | TGCGCCAGCAGTCTCCGGACTGTACCGTTCTATGGCTACACCTTC | CASSLRTVPFYGYTF
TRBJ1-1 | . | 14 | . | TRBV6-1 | TGTGCCAGCAGTGCTCGGGGGTTAGACACTGAAGCTTTCTTT | CASSARGLDTEAFF